Given below is one TCR beta chain in context. This clone was picked up many times. This clone's antigen is unknown. The read gets to within 3 residues of the CDR3 end, and the germline J gene fills in the rest. Reading from cysteine to phenylalanine, the CDR3 counts 13 amino acids. The DNA shown is the part of the CDR3 that was read: 30 bases, in frame from base 1. The germline V gene sets CDR1 to SGHTA and CDR2 to FQGNSA. The sample originates from a study of T cell clonality in common variable immunodeficiency (dated by TCRdb to the mid-2010s). General findings and caveats noted by the study authors: According to the authors, figuring out what caused the increased clonality in CVID would require sequencing the repertoires of T cell subpopulations. CVID TCRbeta sequences reportedly showed fewer deletions and N-nucleotide insertions and lacked highly modified clones with 13 or more V deletions. Fewer TCRbeta clones were shared among CVID subjects than among healthy controls (p < 0.0001). Even though DNA input was equal, the average per sample came to 82,000 or so unique sequences for controls compared with approximately 29,000 for CVID samples. Correlations of repertoire features with clinical complications were constrained by heterogeneity among patients within the CVID cohort. TCRbeta clonality was higher in CVID subjects than in healthy controls (t-test p = 0.018), and the increase was most characteristic of about a third of subjects.

Both CVID patients and healthy controls were predominantly of Caucasian heritage. Heparinized peripheral whole blood samples of about 5 to 8 ml were collected from each donor. Genomic DNA from adults with common variable immune deficiency (CVID) and from healthy adult controls was used for sequencing of TCRbeta CDR3 repertoires. There were approximately 22 healthy adult volunteers in the control group (around twelve female and some ten male), ranging in age from roughly 23 to 75 years, with a mean age of about 32. Diluted blood was density-centrifuged over Hypaque 1077 or Ficoll-Paque to isolate peripheral blood mononuclear cells. Genomic DNA was obtained from unsorted mononuclear cells through either Qiagen column purification or a centrifugation-based method. For sequencing input, CVID and control samples contributed equivalent amounts of genomic DNA. For every sample, a 60 bp segment covering the rearranged TCRbeta CDR3 region was amplified and then sequenced. TCRbeta amplification used the immunoSEQ assay, a bias-corrected multiplex PCR with high-throughput sequencing. The paper's data handling went like this. Every unique nucleotide sequence counted as a clone and was annotated with V, D and J genes, copy number and frequency. Sequences were labeled productive if in frame, and non-productive if out of frame or containing stop codons. As previously described, clonality was calculated on the basis of Shannon's entropy. Mean CDR3 Kyte-Doolittle hydropathy was derived from the predicted amino acid sequences of productive clones. The R hclust function was used to hierarchically cluster scaled V gene usage with Manhattan distance and complete linkage. To assess clone sharing by CDR3 amino acid sequence, 12 repertoires per group were resampled over 100 rounds. The repertoires were searched for 65 to 85 published EBV-specific TCRbeta sequences and some 230 published CMV-specific TCRbeta sequences. A couple of CVID samples that yielded fewer than 10,000 sequences were excluded from the analysis, so 35 to 50 CVID repertoires were retained. The table comes from immuneACCESS by way of TCRdb, which keeps in-frame sequences with V and J called. Part of the clones is missing from these tables; in studies checked, under half for an unresolved V gene and the rest for unknown reasons. The V and J calls and clone size were taken over from that table, and D and trimming were inferred from the DNA. For this sample, about 39,000 clones are listed, none of them singletons. The ten largest clones capture around 2.6% of the sample.

This clonotype was sampled from a person between 18 and 75 years old in good health. The chain links TRBV7-2 with TRBJ1-2; no D gene is confidently identified. Sequenced material: peripheral blood mononuclear cells. The encoded CDR3 is CASSLASGEGYTF. The sequenced CDR3 bases are TGTGCCAGCAGCTTAGCGTCCGGGGAAGGC.